The rows below give T cell receptor beta chains drawn from one sample of a study of T cells in Graves' hyperthyroidism and ophthalmopathy. Each CDR3 protein gets one entry after TCRdb re-called the multiplex PCR reads with MiXCR. Found here are some 440,000 distinct CDR3 sequences, 15% to 19% of them singletons; the top ten hold approximately 7.5%. Sequencing was done on a sample of blood. The receptors come from a woman younger than 30 with Graves' hyperthyroidism. The CDR3 runs from the conserved cysteine through the conserved F or W. Fields, in order: CDR3 length, V gene, D gene, clone size, J gene, CDR3 protein, CDR3 DNA. The D gene is left open where the match is weak. Clone size is stated in some rows and not others, as once, few, many or a class when expanded.

len: 12; v_gene: TRBV12-3/TRBV12-4; d_gene: NA; abundance: NA; j_gene: TRBJ1-3; CDR3aa: CASGELGNTIYF; CDR3nt: TGTGCCAGCGGAGAACTGGGAAACACCATATATTTT
len: 15; v_gene: TRBV19; d_gene: NA; abundance: many; j_gene: TRBJ2-3; CDR3aa: CASSIRRINTDTQYF; CDR3nt: TGTGCCAGTAGTATAAGACGGATCAACACAGATACGCAGTATTTT
len: 12; v_gene: TRBV30; d_gene: NA; abundance: many; j_gene: TRBJ1-1; CDR3aa: CAWSVYAVEAFF; CDR3nt: TGTGCCTGGAGTGTATATGCGGTTGAAGCTTTCTTT
len: 15; v_gene: TRBV20-1; d_gene: TRBD2; abundance: many; j_gene: TRBJ2-7; CDR3aa: CSARGPGLAGDEQYF; CDR3nt: TGCAGTGCTAGGGGCCCGGGACTAGCGGGAGACGAGCAGTACTTC
len: 14; v_gene: TRBV7-3; d_gene: NA; abundance: NA; j_gene: TRBJ2-5; CDR3aa: CASSPPDSRETQYF; CDR3nt: TGTGCCAGCAGCCCGCCGGACAGCAGAGAGACCCAGTACTTC
len: 13; v_gene: TRBV3-1; d_gene: NA; abundance: NA; j_gene: TRBJ2-3; CDR3aa: CASSWTDSDTQYF; CDR3nt: TGTGCCAGCAGCTGGACGGATTCAGATACGCAGTATTTT
len: 15; v_gene: TRBV5-8; d_gene: NA; abundance: NA; j_gene: TRBJ1-2; CDR3aa: CASSLDPGARYGYTF; CDR3nt: TGTGCCAGCAGCTTGGATCCGGGGGCGAGGTATGGCTACACCTTC
len: 12; v_gene: TRBV6-1; d_gene: NA; abundance: many; j_gene: TRBJ2-3; CDR3aa: CASLEVGDTQYF; CDR3nt: TGTGCCAGCCTTGAGGTCGGAGATACGCAGTATTTT
len: 15; v_gene: TRBV5-1; d_gene: NA; abundance: many; j_gene: TRBJ1-1; CDR3aa: CASSAGTAMNTEAFF; CDR3nt: TGCGCCAGCAGCGCCGGGACCGCCATGAACACTGAAGCTTTCTTT
len: 17; v_gene: TRBV5-4; d_gene: TRBD2; abundance: few; j_gene: TRBJ2-3; CDR3aa: CASSLGLAGGRADTQYF; CDR3nt: TGTGCCAGCAGCTTGGGACTCGCGGGGGGGCGTGCAGATACGCAGTATTTT
len: 12; v_gene: TRBV6-2/TRBV6-3; d_gene: TRBD2; abundance: many; j_gene: TRBJ2-7; CDR3aa: CASGGEGYEQYF; CDR3nt: TGTGCCAGCGGGGGGGAAGGCTACGAGCAGTACTTC
len: 15; v_gene: TRBV7-6; d_gene: NA; abundance: few; j_gene: TRBJ2-7; CDR3aa: CASSREATSSYEQYF; CDR3nt: TGTGCCAGCAGCCGTGAGGCTACGAGCTCCTACGAGCAGTACTTC
len: 16; v_gene: TRBV19; d_gene: TRBD2; abundance: NA; j_gene: TRBJ2-7; CDR3aa: CASSPGLAGGPYEQYF; CDR3nt: TGTGCCAGTAGTCCCGGACTAGCGGGGGGGCCCTACGAGCAGTACTTC
len: 13; v_gene: TRBV7-3; d_gene: TRBD2; abundance: many; j_gene: TRBJ2-1; CDR3aa: CASSRRGDNEQFF; CDR3nt: TGTGCCAGCAGTCGCCGGGGGGACAATGAGCAGTTCTTC
len: 14; v_gene: TRBV2; d_gene: TRBD1; abundance: many; j_gene: TRBJ2-7; CDR3aa: CASKKGQLSYEQYF; CDR3nt: TGTGCCAGCAAAAAGGGACAGCTTTCCTACGAGCAGTACTTC
len: 15; v_gene: TRBV4-1; d_gene: NA; abundance: NA; j_gene: TRBJ2-3; CDR3aa: CASSSRDRATDTQYF; CDR3nt: TGCGCCAGCAGCTCCCGAGACCGGGCCACAGATACGCAGTATTTT
len: 16; v_gene: TRBV7-9; d_gene: TRBD1; abundance: NA; j_gene: TRBJ1-2; CDR3aa: CASSPSTGDGGYGYTF; CDR3nt: TGTGCCAGCAGCCCGTCGACAGGGGATGGTGGCTATGGCTACACCTTC
len: 16; v_gene: TRBV5-4; d_gene: TRBD1; abundance: NA; j_gene: TRBJ1-1; CDR3aa: CASSLTGTGIGTEAFF; CDR3nt: TGTGCCAGCAGTTTGACCGGGACAGGGATTGGCACTGAAGCTTTCTTT
len: 16; v_gene: TRBV19; d_gene: TRBD1; abundance: NA; j_gene: TRBJ1-5; CDR3aa: CASSTQGAMGNQPQHF; CDR3nt: TGTGCCAGTAGTACCCAGGGGGCGATGGGCAATCAGCCCCAGCATTTT
len: 16; v_gene: TRBV28; d_gene: TRBD2; abundance: many; j_gene: TRBJ2-3; CDR3aa: CASSLTSGGGADTQYF; CDR3nt: TGTGCCAGCAGTTTAACTAGCGGGGGAGGCGCAGATACGCAGTATTTT
len: 14; v_gene: TRBV15; d_gene: NA; abundance: few; j_gene: TRBJ2-2; CDR3aa: CATSTGPEVGELFF; CDR3nt: TGTGCCACCAGTACAGGGCCTGAGGTCGGGGAGCTGTTTTTT
len: 16; v_gene: TRBV12-3/TRBV12-4; d_gene: TRBD2; abundance: many; j_gene: TRBJ2-3; CDR3aa: CASSSRTSGEADTQYF; CDR3nt: TGTGCCAGCAGTTCAAGGACTAGCGGGGAGGCGGATACGCAGTATTTT
len: 13; v_gene: TRBV6-1; d_gene: NA; abundance: many; j_gene: TRBJ1-1; CDR3aa: CASSEEAQARAFF; CDR3nt: TGTGCCAGCAGTGAAGAGGCCCAAGCAAGGGCTTTCTTT
len: 14; v_gene: TRBV13; d_gene: NA; abundance: NA; j_gene: TRBJ2-5; CDR3aa: CASSQDTTRETQYF; CDR3nt: TGCGCCAGCAGCCAAGACACGACTCGTGAGACCCAGTACTTC
len: 14; v_gene: TRBV6-1; d_gene: NA; abundance: few; j_gene: TRBJ1-5; CDR3aa: CASRRYGGNQPQHF; CDR3nt: TGTGCCAGCAGAAGATACGGGGGCAATCAGCCCCAGCATTTT
len: 13; v_gene: TRBV7-2; d_gene: NA; abundance: many; j_gene: TRBJ2-5; CDR3aa: CASSRPEDETQYF; CDR3nt: TGTGCCAGCAGCAGACCCGAGGATGAGACCCAGTACTTC